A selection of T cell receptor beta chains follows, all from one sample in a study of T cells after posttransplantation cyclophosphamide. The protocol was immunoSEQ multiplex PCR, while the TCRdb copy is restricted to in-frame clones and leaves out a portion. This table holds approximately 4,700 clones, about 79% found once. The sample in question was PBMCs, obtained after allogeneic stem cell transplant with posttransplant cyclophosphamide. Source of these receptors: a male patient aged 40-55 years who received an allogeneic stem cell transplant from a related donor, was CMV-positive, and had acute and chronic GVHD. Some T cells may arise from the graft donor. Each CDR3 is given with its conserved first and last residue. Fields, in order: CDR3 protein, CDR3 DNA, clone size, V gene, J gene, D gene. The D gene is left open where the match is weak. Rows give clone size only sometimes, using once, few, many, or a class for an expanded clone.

CDR3: CASSSGTGAYNEQFF
DNA: TGTGCCAGCAGTTCCGGGACAGGGGCCTACAATGAGCAGTTCTTC
size: .
V: TRBV5-8
J: TRBJ2-1
D: TRBD1

CDR3: CASSSGLAGVVQEQYF
DNA: TGTGCCAGCAGCTCAGGACTAGCGGGAGTGGTTCAGGAGCAGTACTTC
size: .
V: TRBV5-4
J: TRBJ2-7
D: TRBD2

CDR3: CSVEYSRNTIYF
DNA: TGCAGCGTTGAATATTCTAGAAACACCATATATTTT
size: .
V: TRBV29-1
J: TRBJ1-3
D: .

CDR3: CASSDARGGFSYEQYF
DNA: TGTGCCAGCAGTGACGCCCGCGGGGGCTTCTCCTACGAGCAGTACTTC
size: .
V: TRBV2
J: TRBJ2-7
D: .

CDR3: CASSTPSGTPGRETQYF
DNA: TGCGCCAGCAGCACTCCTTCCGGGACTCCCGGCAGGGAGACCCAGTACTTC
size: .
V: TRBV5-1
J: TRBJ2-5
D: .

CDR3: CASSFRTSGYEQYF
DNA: TGTGCCAGCTCATTCCGGACTAGCGGCTACGAGCAGTACTTC
size: few
V: TRBV18
J: TRBJ2-7
D: TRBD2

CDR3: CASRLGGDEKLFF
DNA: TGTGCCAGCAGACTGGGGGGGGATGAAAAACTGTTTTTT
size: medium-sized
V: TRBV6-5
J: TRBJ1-4
D: .

CDR3: CASSLQRLQETQYF
DNA: TGTGCCAGCAGCTTACAGCGCCTCCAAGAGACCCAGTACTTC
size: .
V: TRBV7-2
J: TRBJ2-5
D: .

CDR3: CASSLSQGAAYEQYF
DNA: TGTGCCAGCAGTTTGAGTCAGGGGGCCGCCTACGAGCAGTACTTC
size: .
V: TRBV27
J: TRBJ2-7
D: TRBD1

CDR3: CASSQVGAREEETQYF
DNA: TGCGCCAGCAGCCAGGTGGGCGCGCGGGAGGAAGAGACCCAGTACTTC
size: .
V: TRBV4-1
J: TRBJ2-5
D: TRBD2

CDR3: CSARPGNEQFF
DNA: TGCAGTGCTAGACCGGGGAATGAGCAGTTCTTC
size: .
V: TRBV20-1
J: TRBJ2-1
D: .

CDR3: CASSTGATQYF
DNA: TGTGCCAGCAGCACAGGGGCAACGCAGTATTTT
size: .
V: TRBV28
J: TRBJ2-3
D: TRBD1

CDR3: CASSANRATEAFF
DNA: TGTGCCAGCAGCGCGAACAGGGCCACTGAAGCTTTCTTT
size: .
V: TRBV7-8
J: TRBJ1-1
D: .

CDR3: CASGFKGGWDEKLFF
DNA: TGCGCCAGCGGTTTTAAAGGGGGATGGGATGAAAAACTGTTTTTT
size: .
V: TRBV5-1
J: TRBJ1-4
D: .

CDR3: CSVDEEGDTEAFF
DNA: TGCAGCGTTGATGAGGAAGGGGACACTGAAGCTTTCTTT
size: once
V: TRBV29-1
J: TRBJ1-1
D: .

CDR3: CAWTRGTGNTIYF
DNA: TGTGCCTGGACCAGGGGCACTGGAAACACCATATATTTT
size: .
V: TRBV30
J: TRBJ1-3
D: .

CDR3: CASSLSDLSQPQHF
DNA: TGTGCCAGCAGTTTATCCGATCTGAGCCAGCCCCAGCATTTT
size: .
V: TRBV28
J: TRBJ1-5
D: .

CDR3: CASSDGTELQQFF
DNA: TGTGCCAGCAGCGATGGGACTGAACTCCAGCAGTTCTTC
size: .
V: TRBV5-4
J: TRBJ2-1
D: .

CDR3: CASSSTTSGYTDTQYF
DNA: TGTGCCAGCAGCTCTACGACTAGCGGATACACAGATACGCAGTATTTT
size: .
V: TRBV6-6
J: TRBJ2-3
D: TRBD2

CDR3: CATVRYEKLFF
DNA: TGTGCAACTGTCCGCTATGAAAAACTGTTTTTT
size: .
V: TRBV6-6
J: TRBJ1-4
D: .

CDR3: CSAQDLGEQYF
DNA: TGCAGTGCTCAGGACTTGGGCGAGCAGTACTTC
size: .
V: TRBV20-1
J: TRBJ2-7
D: .

CDR3: CSSSSGPVGTQYF
DNA: TGCAGCTCCTCTAGCGGCCCCGTCGGGACCCAGTACTTC
size: .
V: TRBV29-1
J: TRBJ2-5
D: TRBD2

CDR3: CASSLGQGTTGANVLTF
DNA: TGCGCCAGCAGCTTGGGACAGGGGACTACTGGGGCCAACGTCCTGACTTTC
size: .
V: TRBV5-1
J: TRBJ2-6
D: .

CDR3: CASSFRVDNNEQFF
DNA: TGTGCCAGCAGTTTTCGGGTCGATAACAATGAGCAGTTCTTC
size: .
V: TRBV27
J: TRBJ2-1
D: .

CDR3: CASSHERSYEQYF
DNA: TGCGCCAGCAGCCACGAGCGCTCCTACGAGCAGTACTTC
size: once
V: TRBV4-1
J: TRBJ2-7
D: .

CDR3: CASSQDVTSKETQYF
DNA: TGCGCCAGCAGCCAAGATGTAACATCGAAAGAGACCCAGTACTTC
size: .
V: TRBV4-3
J: TRBJ2-5
D: .

CDR3: CASSFGLAGPNTGELFF
DNA: TGCGCCAGCAGCTTCGGACTAGCGGGACCGAACACCGGGGAGCTGTTTTTT
size: .
V: TRBV5-1
J: TRBJ2-2
D: TRBD2

CDR3: CASSLAGGKETQYF
DNA: TGTGCCAGCAGCTTGGCAGGGGGAAAAGAGACCCAGTACTTC
size: few
V: TRBV5-4
J: TRBJ2-5
D: TRBD1

CDR3: CATGQTTYEQYF
DNA: TGTGCCACGGGACAGACTACCTACGAGCAGTACTTC
size: once
V: TRBV6-1
J: TRBJ2-7
D: TRBD1

CDR3: CASSLQAGGPPDTQYF
DNA: TGTGCCAGCAGCCTCCAAGCGGGAGGGCCCCCAGATACGCAGTATTTT
size: .
V: TRBV9
J: TRBJ2-3
D: TRBD2

CDR3: CASSISGFENEQFF
DNA: TGTGCCAGTAGTATATCAGGTTTTGAGAATGAGCAGTTCTTC
size: .
V: TRBV19
J: TRBJ2-1
D: .

CDR3: CAWSVTGTGGGKEQYF
DNA: TGTGCCTGGAGTGTCACCGGGACAGGGGGGGGTAAGGAGCAGTACTTC
size: .
V: TRBV30
J: TRBJ2-5
D: TRBD1

CDR3: CASSFSRGYTEAFF
DNA: TGCGCCAGCAGCTTTTCCAGGGGATACACTGAAGCTTTCTTT
size: .
V: TRBV5-1
J: TRBJ1-1
D: .

CDR3: CASSSDSATDTQYF
DNA: TGTGCCAGCAGCTCCGACTCGGCCACAGATACGCAGTATTTT
size: few
V: TRBV7-3
J: TRBJ2-3
D: .

CDR3: CATSRDWGQLYEQYF
DNA: TGTGCCACCAGCAGAGATTGGGGACAGTTATACGAGCAGTACTTC
size: .
V: TRBV15
J: TRBJ2-7
D: TRBD1

CDR3: CASSVTSATNEQFF
DNA: TGTGCCAGCAGCGTGACTAGCGCGACTAATGAGCAGTTCTTC
size: .
V: TRBV7-3
J: TRBJ2-1
D: TRBD2

CDR3: CASSQVLGQGQETQYF
DNA: TGCGCCAGCAGCCAAGTGCTGGGACAGGGCCAAGAGACCCAGTACTTC
size: once
V: TRBV4-1
J: TRBJ2-5
D: TRBD1

CDR3: CASRRAGVTDTQYF
DNA: TGTGCCAGCAGAAGAGCGGGAGTCACAGATACGCAGTATTTT
size: .
V: TRBV6-5
J: TRBJ2-3
D: TRBD2

CDR3: CASSGGQGDRETQYF
DNA: TGTGCCAGCAGCGGAGGACAGGGGGATAGGGAGACCCAGTACTTC
size: once
V: TRBV5-4
J: TRBJ2-5
D: TRBD1

CDR3: CASSFFPGTGTQETQYF
DNA: TGTGCCAGCAGCTTTTTCCCCGGGACAGGGACCCAAGAGACCCAGTACTTC
size: .
V: TRBV7-9
J: TRBJ2-5
D: TRBD1

CDR3: CASSLGQVADTEDFF
DNA: TGCGCCAGCAGCTTGGGACAGGTGGCAGACACTGAAGATTTCTTT
size: .
V: TRBV5-1
J: TRBJ1-1
D: .

CDR3: CASSPYSGRSGEQFF
DNA: TGTGCCAGCAGCCCCTATAGCGGGAGATCTGGGGAGCAGTTCTTC
size: .
V: TRBV7-2
J: TRBJ2-1
D: TRBD2

CDR3: CASSQQAGGTDTQYF
DNA: TGCGCCAGCAGCCAACAAGCGGGGGGCACAGATACGCAGTATTTT
size: .
V: TRBV4-3
J: TRBJ2-3
D: TRBD2

CDR3: CASSVIHGDTTNEKLFF
DNA: TGTGCCAGCAGCGTTATTCACGGGGACACAACTAATGAAAAACTGTTTTTT
size: .
V: TRBV7-9
J: TRBJ1-4
D: .

CDR3: CATSHRGFIDEQYF
DNA: TGCGCCACTTCGCACAGGGGGTTTATCGACGAGCAGTACTTC
size: .
V: TRBV5-1
J: TRBJ2-7
D: TRBD1

CDR3: CAWAGDRALNTEAFF
DNA: TGTGCCTGGGCCGGGGACAGGGCTTTGAACACTGAAGCTTTCTTT
size: .
V: TRBV30
J: TRBJ1-1
D: TRBD1

CDR3: CASSLDGTALSTDTQYF
DNA: TGCGCCAGCAGCTTGGATGGGACAGCCCTTAGCACAGATACGCAGTATTTT
size: .
V: TRBV5-1
J: TRBJ2-3
D: TRBD1

CDR3: CASSRSQETQYF
DNA: TGTGCCAGCAGCCGCAGCCAAGAGACCCAGTACTTC
size: .
V: TRBV9
J: TRBJ2-5
D: .

CDR3: CASSLGPGSTNEKLFF
DNA: TGTGCCAGCAGCTTAGGGCCGGGGTCAACTAATGAAAAACTGTTTTTT
size: .
V: TRBV5-8
J: TRBJ1-4
D: .

CDR3: CSVVGGRKLNTEAFF
DNA: TGCAGCGTGGTCGGGGGACGGAAACTGAACACTGAAGCTTTCTTT
size: .
V: TRBV29-1
J: TRBJ1-1
D: .

CDR3: CAISASGAGETQYF
DNA: TGTGCCATCAGTGCCTCGGGAGCCGGCGAGACCCAGTACTTC
size: .
V: TRBV10-3
J: TRBJ2-5
D: .

CDR3: CASSVDVGSTSGRRAEQFF
DNA: TGTGCCAGCAGCGTAGATGTCGGGTCAACCAGCGGGAGGCGGGCGGAGCAGTTCTTC
size: .
V: TRBV9
J: TRBJ2-1
D: TRBD2

CDR3: CATTGDTSNQPQHF
DNA: TGTGCCACCACTGGGGACACGTCCAATCAGCCCCAGCATTTT
size: .
V: TRBV10-3
J: TRBJ1-5
D: .

CDR3: CASSYEPPNSPLHF
DNA: TGTGCCAGCAGTTACGAGCCGCCGAATTCACCCCTCCACTTT
size: .
V: TRBV6-5
J: TRBJ1-6
D: .

CDR3: CASSLGTARANEQFF
DNA: TGTGCCAGCAGCCTAGGCACAGCAAGAGCCAATGAGCAGTTCTTC
size: .
V: TRBV7-2
J: TRBJ2-1
D: .

CDR3: CASSLVSETQYF
DNA: TGTGCCAGCAGCTTAGTCTCAGAGACCCAGTACTTC
size: .
V: TRBV7-8
J: TRBJ2-5
D: .

CDR3: CASSSGYTPYEQYF
DNA: TGTGCCAGTAGTTCAGGCTATACCCCCTACGAGCAGTACTTC
size: few
V: TRBV19
J: TRBJ2-7
D: .

CDR3: CASSRGRVETQYF
DNA: TGTGCCAGCTCACGGGGGCGCGTGGAGACCCAGTACTTC
size: .
V: TRBV18
J: TRBJ2-5
D: .

CDR3: CASSLRLAGGNEQFF
DNA: TGCGCCAGCAGCTTGAGGCTAGCGGGAGGGAATGAGCAGTTCTTC
size: .
V: TRBV5-1
J: TRBJ2-1
D: TRBD2